One and the same sample provided the 6 T cell receptor beta chains below, sequenced in a study of blood T cell repertoires in COVID-19. Generated by immunoSEQ multiplex PCR, the TCRdb table keeps only in-frame clones and is missing some. This repertoire shows about 300,000 clones, roughly 84% found once; its top ten account for about 1.5%. The sample comprised peripheral blood. These receptors were obtained from a human donor with COVID-19, enrolled during active disease. The donor label of this sample is uncertain.

The V call is TRBV19, the J call TRBJ1-2; D not resolved. Trimming removed 8 bases at V and 5 bases at J, with 18 bases between. In germline, CDR1 is LNHDA, CDR2 SQIVND (reference sequence). The CDR3 contains 14 residues. CDR3 loop: CASSPPTSLYGYTF. The CDR3, as DNA: TGTGCCAGTTCCCCACCGACAAGTTTATATGGCTACACCTTC.

This chain links TRBV3-1 (or the pseudogene TRBV3-2) with TRBJ1-2, with D unresolved. V shed 2 bases and J shed 1 base, with 14 bases lying between them. This CDR3 comprises 16 residues. Germline CDR1 is LGHDT and CDR2 is YNNKEL (reference sequence). The CDR3 DNA reads TGTGCCAGCAGCCAACGTGGTGGAGGATTTAACTATGGCTACACCTTC. This codes for CASSQRGGGFNYGYTF.

The V call is TRBV5-6, the J call TRBJ2-5; 9 bases line up with TRBD1. The trim removed 2 bases at V and 5 bases at J, leaving 10 bases unmatched. Germline CDR1 is SGHDT and CDR2 is YYEEEE. The CDR3 length is 16 residues. CDR3 coding DNA: TGTGCCAGCAGCTTAAAGATGACAGGGGGTTGGGAGACCCAGTACTTC. Translated: CASSLKMTGGWETQYF.

This clone occurred once. The rearrangement joins TRBV12-3 or TRBV12-4 to TRBJ1-2; weak D call: TRBD1 (5 bases). The CDR3 runs to 13 residues. Trimming pared 1 base from V and 4 bases from J, leaving 7 bases between. CDR3 region: CASSLGGRYGYTF. The CDR3 nucleotides are TGTGCCAGCAGTTTAGGGGGCCGCTATGGCTACACCTTC.

The rearrangement joins TRBV7-2 to TRBJ1-4, with 9 bases that match TRBD1. The CDR3 covers 15 residues. Per the germline V gene, CDR1 is SGHTA and CDR2 is FQGNSA. V dropped 5 bases and J dropped 4; count of bases not matched to a gene: 5. CDR3 in DNA: TGTGCCAGCAGCCCCCGGACAGGGGTTAATGAAAAACTGTTTTTT. This translates into CASSPRTGVNEKLFF.

The V gene is TRBV5-6, the J gene TRBJ1-4; D gene uncertain. Germline V gives CDR1 SGHDT, CDR2 YYEEEE. The germline V and J ends were trimmed by 1 base and 4 bases, with 11 bases remaining between them. This CDR3 is 15 amino acids long. The DNA of the CDR3 is TGTGCCAGCAGCTTGAGAGGGAGCCATAATGAAAAACTGTTTTTT. It is translated as CASSLRGSHNEKLFF.